This T cell receptor (beta chain) was sequenced in a study of blood T cell repertoires in COVID-19. Background on the study: From the United States, Italy and Spain came samples of acute and convalescent COVID-19. PBMCs, B-cell-depleted T cells, or T cells were the source of the cDNA or gDNA that made up the material.

CDR3 size: 15 residues. Germline assignment: CDR1 SNHLY and CDR2 FYNNEI. The V gene lost 7 bases and the J gene lost 10 bases, with 22 bases spanning the gap. Original processing methods: Nucleated cell number was recorded as an estimate derived from reference gene primer amplification. Profiled with immunoSEQ multiplex PCR; TCRdb holds only in-frame clones, not every one. From that table come the V and J calls and clone size; the DNA was used to work out D and trimming. The sample holds about half a million clones, roughly nine tenths seen once. Seattle-derived patients entered the study during active infection and were followed longitudinally.

This TCR came from a man between 18 and 29 years old with COVID-19, enrolled during active disease. Source material: peripheral blood. The chain combines TRBV2 with TRBJ2-2, with D hard to call. The CDR3 nucleotides are TGTGCCAGCAACGGAGTTCTACGACCGGCGGAGGAGCTGTTTTTT. Translating it yields CASNGVLRPAEELFF. The entire variable domain, with the rest obtained from reference TRBV2 and TRBJ2-2, is as follows: EPEVTQTPSHQVTQMGQEVILRCVPISNHLYFYWYRQILGQKVEFLVSFYNNEISEKSEIFDDQFSVERPDGSNFTLKIRSTKLEDSAMYFCASNGVLRPAEELFFGEGSRLTVL.